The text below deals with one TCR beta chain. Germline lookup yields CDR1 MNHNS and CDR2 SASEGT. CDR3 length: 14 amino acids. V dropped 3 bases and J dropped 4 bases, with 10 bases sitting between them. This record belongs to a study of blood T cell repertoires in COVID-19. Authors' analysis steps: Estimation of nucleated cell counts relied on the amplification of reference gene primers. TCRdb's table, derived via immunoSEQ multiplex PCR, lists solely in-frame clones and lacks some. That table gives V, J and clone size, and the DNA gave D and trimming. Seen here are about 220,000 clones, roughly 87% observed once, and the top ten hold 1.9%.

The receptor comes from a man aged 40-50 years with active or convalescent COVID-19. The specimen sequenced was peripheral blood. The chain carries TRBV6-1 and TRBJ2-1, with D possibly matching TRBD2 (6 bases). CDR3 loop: CASSEGGPYNEQFF. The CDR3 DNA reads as TGTGCCAGCAGTGAGGGGGGTCCGTACAATGAGCAGTTCTTC.